These 11 T cell receptor beta chains originate from one sample sequenced in a study of cytomegalovirus exposure and HLA in healthy donors. Primers: 60 Vbeta forward and 13 Jbeta reverse. Clones were sequenced by immunoSEQ multiplex PCR, and TCRdb holds only the in-frame ones, with some missing. The sample yields around 140,000 clones, 75% to 80% seen once. Sequences were obtained from PBMCs. The receptors were sampled from a male donor in good health and CMV-seronegative.

This rearrangement joins TRBV4-3 to TRBJ2-2; 7 nucleotides match TRBD2. V shed 4 bases, J shed 4 bases, and the junction held 15 bases outside the gene matches. There are 18 residues in the CDR3. Germline V CDR1 and CDR2: LGHNA, YSLEER. CDR3 loop: CASSPRLVGGVGTGELFF. The CDR3 DNA reads as TGCGCCAGCAGCCCGCGACTAGTGGGGGGGGTAGGCACCGGGGAGCTGTTTTTT.

This clone was detected a few times. The chain couples TRBV7-9 to TRBJ1-4, with D perhaps TRBD1 (5 bases). Germline V gene data show CDR1 as SEHNR and CDR2 as FQNEAQ (reference sequence). The CDR3 has 16 residues. Trimming took off 5 bases at V and 4 bases at J, with 17 bases between the two ends. This CDR3 is CASSRGTREYNEKLFF. CDR3 nucleotide sequence: TGTGCCAGCAGCCGAGGCACCAGGGAATATAATGAAAAACTGTTTTTT.

This clone was detected only once. The CDR3 reads CASVVQGTTGANVLTF. CDR3 coding DNA: TGTGCCTCCGTCGTCCAAGGGACAACTGGGGCCAACGTCCTGACTTTC. The chain carries TRBV2 and TRBJ2-6; weak D call: TRBD1 (6 bases). Germline values: CDR1 SNHLY, CDR2 FYNNEI. This CDR3 has 16 amino acids. Trimming removed 11 bases at V and 2 bases at J, with 19 bases between.

The rearrangement links TRBV10-3 to TRBJ2-1, with 13 bases aligning to TRBD2. The germline V gene has CDR1 ENHRY and CDR2 SYGVKD. V lost 7 bases and J lost 8; bases outside the gene matches: 5. The CDR3 is 14 residues long. The CDR3 nucleotides are TGTGCCATCAAACCGACTAGCGGGAGGCATGAGCAGTTCTTC. Amino acid sequence: CAIKPTSGRHEQFF.

V gene TRBV11-3 combines with J gene TRBJ2-5; 7 positions match TRBD2. The junction had 6 bases not matched to a gene; V was cut back by 5 bases and J by 0 bases. CDR3 length equals 15 residues. Germline loops: CDR1 SGHNT, CDR2 YENEEA. Here the CDR3 DNA reads TGTGCCAGCAGCGTTGCTAGCGGAGACCAAGAGACCCAGTACTTC. Encoded protein: CASSVASGDQETQYF.

The chain recombines TRBV5-6 with TRBJ2-7; 8 bases line up with TRBD2. The CDR3 consists of 16 residues. V was pared by 4 bases and J by 6 bases, with 15 bases of the junction left unmatched. Germline CDR1 reads SGHDT; CDR2 reads YYEEEE. The CDR3 spells CASSLAGGRGISEQYF. CDR3 nucleotides: TGTGCCAGCAGCCTGGCGGGGGGCAGGGGAATCTCCGAGCAGTACTTC.

The rearrangement uses TRBV4-2 and TRBJ1-5; D is ambiguous. V lost 0 bases to trimming and J lost 5 bases, with 8 bases between them. Germline V lookup: CDR1 LGHNA, CDR2 YNFKEQ. The CDR3 has 14 residues. CDR3 protein: CASSQDRGDQPQHF. The CDR3 DNA reads as TGTGCCAGCAGCCAAGACCGGGGAGATCAGCCCCAGCATTTT.

This rearrangement joins TRBV20-1 to TRBJ1-1; TRBD1 might be the D (5 bases). There are 10 residues in the CDR3. Trimming pared 6 bases from V and 10 bases from J, leaving 12 bases between. Germline values: CDR1 DFQATT, CDR2 SNEGSKA (reference sequence). CDR3 loop: CSAAGQGAFF. The CDR3 DNA reads as TGCAGTGCGGCAGGGCAAGGAGCTTTCTTT.

This rearrangement joins TRBV7-2 to TRBJ1-2; no clear D. V dropped 8 bases and J dropped 2 bases, with 18 bases sitting between them. CDR1 is SGHTA, CDR2 FQGNSA, per germline. This CDR3 is built from 15 residues. The CDR3 protein is CASPPLAGTNYGYTF. The CDR3 DNA sequence: TGTGCCAGCCCGCCACTGGCAGGAACAAACTATGGCTACACCTTC.

The chain combines TRBV5-1 with TRBJ1-1, with a weak D call TRBD1 (5 bases). The V end lost 0 bases, the J end lost 1 base, and 7 bases lay between the germline ends. The germline CDR1 and CDR2 sequences are SGHRS and YFSETQ. CDR3 size: 14 residues. The CDR3 loop reads CASSLAGGNTEAFF. The CDR3 DNA sequence: TGCGCCAGCAGCTTGGCGGGGGGGAACACTGAAGCTTTCTTT.

This chain connects TRBV7-2 to TRBJ2-5; 9 nucleotides match TRBD1. The CDR3 length is 15 residues. Germline CDR1 and CDR2: SGHTA and FQGNSA. With 4 bases clipped from V and 5 bases from J, the junction kept 8 bases outside the gene matches. The CDR3, as DNA: TGTGCCAGCAGCTGGGGACAGGGTATAGGGGAGACCCAGTACTTC. Its protein is CASSWGQGIGETQYF. Using reference TRBV7-2 and TRBJ2-5 for the parts outside the CDR3, the full variable domain is GAGVSQSPSNKVTEKGKDVELRCDPISGHTALYWYRQSLGQGLEFLIYFQGNSAPDKSGLPSDRFSAERTGGSVSTLTIQRTQQEDSAVYLCASSWGQGIGETQYFGPGTRLLVL.